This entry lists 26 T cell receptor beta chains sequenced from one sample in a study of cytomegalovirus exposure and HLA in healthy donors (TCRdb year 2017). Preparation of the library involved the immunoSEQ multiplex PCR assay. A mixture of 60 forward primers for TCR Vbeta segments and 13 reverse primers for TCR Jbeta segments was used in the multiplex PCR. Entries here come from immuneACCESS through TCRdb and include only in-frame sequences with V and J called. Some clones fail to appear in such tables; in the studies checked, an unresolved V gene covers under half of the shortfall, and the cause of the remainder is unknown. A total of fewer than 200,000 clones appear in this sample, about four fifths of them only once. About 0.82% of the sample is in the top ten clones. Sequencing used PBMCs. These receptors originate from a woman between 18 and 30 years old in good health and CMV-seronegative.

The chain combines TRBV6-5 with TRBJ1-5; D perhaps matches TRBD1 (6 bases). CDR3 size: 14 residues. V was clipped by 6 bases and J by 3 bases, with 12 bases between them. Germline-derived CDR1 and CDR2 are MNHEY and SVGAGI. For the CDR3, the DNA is TGTGCCAGCAGACCACAGGGATTCAATCAGCCCCAGCATTTT. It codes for CASRPQGFNQPQHF.

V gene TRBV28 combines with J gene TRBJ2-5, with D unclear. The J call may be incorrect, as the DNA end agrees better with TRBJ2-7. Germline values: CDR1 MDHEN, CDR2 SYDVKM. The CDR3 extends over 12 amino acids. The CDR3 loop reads CASSFQAYEQYF. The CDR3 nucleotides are TGTGCCAGCAGTTTCCAAGCCTACGAGCAGTACTTC.

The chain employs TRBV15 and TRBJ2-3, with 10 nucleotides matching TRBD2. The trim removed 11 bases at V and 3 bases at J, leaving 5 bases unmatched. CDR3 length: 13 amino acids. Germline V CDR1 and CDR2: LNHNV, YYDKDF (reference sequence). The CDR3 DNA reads TGTGCCTCAGGGACTAGCGAGACAGATACGCAGTATTTT. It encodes CASGTSETDTQYF. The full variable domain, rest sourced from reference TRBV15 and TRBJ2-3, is DAMVIQNPRYQVTQFGKPVTLSCSQTLNHNVMYWYQQKSSQAPKLLFHYYDKDFNNEADTPDNFQSRRPNTSFCFLDIRSPGLGDTAMYLCASGTSETDTQYFGPGTRLTVL.

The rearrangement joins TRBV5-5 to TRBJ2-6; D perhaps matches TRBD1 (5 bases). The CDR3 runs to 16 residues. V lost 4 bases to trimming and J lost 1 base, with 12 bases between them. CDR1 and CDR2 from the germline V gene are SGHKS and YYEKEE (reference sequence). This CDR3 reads CASSPSPGSGANVLTF. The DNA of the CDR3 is TGTGCCAGCAGCCCGTCCCCAGGGTCTGGGGCCAACGTCCTGACTTTC.

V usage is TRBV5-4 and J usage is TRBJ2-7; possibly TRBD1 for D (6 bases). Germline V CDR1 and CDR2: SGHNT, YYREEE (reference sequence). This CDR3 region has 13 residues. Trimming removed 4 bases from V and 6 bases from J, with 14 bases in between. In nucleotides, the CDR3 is TGTGCCAGCAGCCACAACAGGGCCGGCGAGCAGTACTTC. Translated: CASSHNRAGEQYF.

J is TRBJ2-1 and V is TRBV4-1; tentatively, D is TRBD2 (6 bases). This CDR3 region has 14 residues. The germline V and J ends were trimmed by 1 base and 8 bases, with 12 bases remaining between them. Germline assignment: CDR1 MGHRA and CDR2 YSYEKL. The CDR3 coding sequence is TGCGCCAGCAGCCAAGGGGAGGTTAACTATGAGCAGTTCTTC. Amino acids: CASSQGEVNYEQFF.

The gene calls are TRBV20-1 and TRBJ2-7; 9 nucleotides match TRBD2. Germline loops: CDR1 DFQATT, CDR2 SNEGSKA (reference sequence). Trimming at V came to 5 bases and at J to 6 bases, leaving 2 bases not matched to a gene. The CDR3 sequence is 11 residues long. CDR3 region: CSAPAGGEQYF. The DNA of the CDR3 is TGCAGTGCTCCAGCGGGAGGCGAGCAGTACTTC.

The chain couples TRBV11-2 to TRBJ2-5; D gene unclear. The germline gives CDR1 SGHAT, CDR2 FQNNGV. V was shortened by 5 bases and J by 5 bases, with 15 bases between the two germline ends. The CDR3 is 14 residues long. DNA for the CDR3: TGTGCCAGCAGCACCAGTAGAGGTACGGAGACCCAGTACTTC. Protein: CASSTSRGTETQYF.

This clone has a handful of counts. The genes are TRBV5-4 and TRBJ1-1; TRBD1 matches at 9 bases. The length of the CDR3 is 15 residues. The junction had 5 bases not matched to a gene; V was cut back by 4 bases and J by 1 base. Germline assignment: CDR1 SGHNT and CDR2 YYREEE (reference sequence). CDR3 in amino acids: CASSTGTGRNTEAFF. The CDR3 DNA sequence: TGTGCCAGCAGCACCGGGACAGGGAGGAACACTGAAGCTTTCTTT.

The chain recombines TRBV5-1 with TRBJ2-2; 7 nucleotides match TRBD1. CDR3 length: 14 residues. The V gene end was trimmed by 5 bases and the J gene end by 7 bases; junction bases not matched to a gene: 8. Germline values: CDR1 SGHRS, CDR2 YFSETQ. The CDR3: CASSSEGGHGELFF. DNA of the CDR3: TGCGCCAGCAGTTCTGAAGGGGGCCACGGGGAGCTGTTTTTT.

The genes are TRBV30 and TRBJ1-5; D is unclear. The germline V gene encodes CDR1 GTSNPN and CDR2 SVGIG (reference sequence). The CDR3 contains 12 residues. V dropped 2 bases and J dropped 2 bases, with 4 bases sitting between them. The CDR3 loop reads CAWSPGNQPQHF. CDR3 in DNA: TGTGCCTGGAGTCCGGGCAATCAGCCCCAGCATTTT.

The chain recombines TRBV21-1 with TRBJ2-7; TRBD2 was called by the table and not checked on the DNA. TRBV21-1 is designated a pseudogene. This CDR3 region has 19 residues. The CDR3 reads CASSKKPGTSGGSSYEQYF. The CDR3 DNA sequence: TGTGCCAGCAGCAAAAAGCCCGGGACTAGCGGGGGGAGCTCCTACGAGCAGTACTTC.

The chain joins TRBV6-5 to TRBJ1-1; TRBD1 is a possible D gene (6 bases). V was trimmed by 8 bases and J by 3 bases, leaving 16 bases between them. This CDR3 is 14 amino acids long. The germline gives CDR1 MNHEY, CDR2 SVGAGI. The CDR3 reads CASVSRGFDTEAFF. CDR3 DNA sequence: TGTGCCAGCGTAAGCAGGGGTTTTGACACTGAAGCTTTCTTT.

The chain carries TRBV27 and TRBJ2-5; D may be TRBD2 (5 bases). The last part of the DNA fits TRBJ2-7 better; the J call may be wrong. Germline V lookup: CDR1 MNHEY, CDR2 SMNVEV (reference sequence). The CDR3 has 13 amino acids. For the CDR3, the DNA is TGTGCCAGCAAACCATTGCCGGGGTACGAGCAGTACTTC. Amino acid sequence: CASKPLPGYEQYF.

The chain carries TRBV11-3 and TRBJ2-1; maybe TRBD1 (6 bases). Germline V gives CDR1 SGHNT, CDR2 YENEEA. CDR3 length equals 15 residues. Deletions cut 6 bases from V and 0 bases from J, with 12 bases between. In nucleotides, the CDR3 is TGTGCCAGCAGTCACGAGACAGGCTCCTACAATGAGCAGTTCTTC. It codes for CASSHETGSYNEQFF.

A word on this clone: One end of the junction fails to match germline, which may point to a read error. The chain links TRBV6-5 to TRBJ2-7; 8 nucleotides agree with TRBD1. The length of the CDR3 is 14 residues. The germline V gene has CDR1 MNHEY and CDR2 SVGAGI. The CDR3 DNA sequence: TGTGTCAGCAGTAACGACAGGGGTGTCTACGAGCAGTACTTC. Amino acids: CVSSNDRGVYEQYF.

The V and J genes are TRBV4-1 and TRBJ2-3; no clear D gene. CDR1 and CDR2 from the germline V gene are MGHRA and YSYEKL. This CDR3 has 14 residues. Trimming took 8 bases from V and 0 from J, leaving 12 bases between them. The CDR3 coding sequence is TGCGCCAGCTCTCCGTCTTATAGCACAGATACGCAGTATTTT. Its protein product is CASSPSYSTDTQYF.

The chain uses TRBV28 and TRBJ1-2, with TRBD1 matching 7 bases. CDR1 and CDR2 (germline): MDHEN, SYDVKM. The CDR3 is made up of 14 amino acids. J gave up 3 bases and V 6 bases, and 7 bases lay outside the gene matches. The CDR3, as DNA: TGTGCCAGCAGATTCCCCGACAGGGACTATGGCTACACCTTC. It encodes CASRFPDRDYGYTF.

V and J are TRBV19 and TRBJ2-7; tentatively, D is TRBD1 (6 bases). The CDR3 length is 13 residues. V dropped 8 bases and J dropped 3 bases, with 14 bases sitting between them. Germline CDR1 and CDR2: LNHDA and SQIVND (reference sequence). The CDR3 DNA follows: TGTGCCAGTTCGCCCGGACAGAGCTACGAGCAGTACTTC. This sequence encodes CASSPGQSYEQYF.

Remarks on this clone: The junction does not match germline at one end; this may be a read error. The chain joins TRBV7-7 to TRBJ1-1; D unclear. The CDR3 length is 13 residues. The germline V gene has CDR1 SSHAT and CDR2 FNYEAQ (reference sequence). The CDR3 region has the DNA TGTGCTAGCAGCTTATCGTCGGACACTGAAGCTTTCTTT. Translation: CASSLSSDTEAFF.

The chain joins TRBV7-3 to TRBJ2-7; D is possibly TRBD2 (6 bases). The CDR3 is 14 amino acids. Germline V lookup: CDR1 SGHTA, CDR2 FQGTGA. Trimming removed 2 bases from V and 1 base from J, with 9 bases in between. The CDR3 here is CASSLEEGSYEQYF. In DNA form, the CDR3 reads TGTGCCAGCAGCTTAGAGGAGGGTTCCTACGAGCAGTACTTC.

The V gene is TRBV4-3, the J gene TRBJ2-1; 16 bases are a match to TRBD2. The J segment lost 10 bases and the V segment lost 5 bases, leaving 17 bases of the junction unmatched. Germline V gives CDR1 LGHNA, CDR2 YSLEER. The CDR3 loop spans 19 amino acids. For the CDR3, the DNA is TGCGCCAGCAGCGCATTTGGACCGGGACTAGCGGGAGGGCCTGAGGAGCAGTTCTTC. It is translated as CASSAFGPGLAGGPEEQFF.

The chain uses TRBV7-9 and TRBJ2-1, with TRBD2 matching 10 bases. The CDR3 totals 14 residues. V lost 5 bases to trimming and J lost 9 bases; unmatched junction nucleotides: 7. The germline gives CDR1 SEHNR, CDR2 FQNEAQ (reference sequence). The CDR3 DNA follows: TGTGCCAGCAGCCTCCCCCTAGCGGGAGTTGAGCAGTTCTTC. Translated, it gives CASSLPLAGVEQFF.

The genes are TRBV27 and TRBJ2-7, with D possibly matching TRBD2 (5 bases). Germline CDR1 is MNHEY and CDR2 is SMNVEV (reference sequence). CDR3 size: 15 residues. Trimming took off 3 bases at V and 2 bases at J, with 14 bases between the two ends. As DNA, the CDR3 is TGTGCCAGCAGTTTGCTAAGCGGCCCTCCCTACGAGCAGTACTTC. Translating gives CASSLLSGPPYEQYF.

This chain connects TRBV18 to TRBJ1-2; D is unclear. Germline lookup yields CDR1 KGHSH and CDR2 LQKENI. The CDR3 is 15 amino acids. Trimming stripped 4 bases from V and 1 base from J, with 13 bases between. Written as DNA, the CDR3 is TGTGCCAGCTCACAACAACCGACGGGTAACTATGGCTACACCTTC. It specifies CASSQQPTGNYGYTF. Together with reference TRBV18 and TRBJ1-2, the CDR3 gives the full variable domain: NAGVMQNPRHLVRRRGQEARLRCSPMKGHSHVYWYRQLPEEGLKFMVYLQKENIIDESGMPKERFSAEFPKEGPSILRIQQVVRGDSAAYFCASSQQPTGNYGYTFGSGTRLTVV.

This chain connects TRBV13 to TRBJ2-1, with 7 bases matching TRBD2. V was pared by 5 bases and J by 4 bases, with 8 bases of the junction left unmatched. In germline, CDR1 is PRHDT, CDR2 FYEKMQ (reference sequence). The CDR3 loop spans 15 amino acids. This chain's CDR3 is CASSPSRDYYNEQFF. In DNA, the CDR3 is TGTGCCAGCAGCCCCTCCCGGGACTATTACAATGAGCAGTTCTTC.